The clone carrying this T cell receptor (beta chain) was recorded once. These data belong to a study of blood T cell repertoires in COVID-19. Study as a whole: PBMCs, B-cell-depleted T cells, or T cells provided the cDNA or gDNA that made up the material.

The length of the CDR3 is 14 residues. Germline V CDR1 and CDR2: SNHLY, FYNNEI. The V end was cut by 3 bases, the J end by 0 bases, with 8 bases between. TCRdb's table, derived via immunoSEQ multiplex PCR, lists solely in-frame clones and lacks some. The sample yields around 180,000 clones, approximately 84% seen once. The clonotype originates from a man aged 50 to 60 who had recovered from COVID-19. Sequences were obtained from PBMCs or T cells enriched from blood (not recorded which). The rearrangement uses TRBV2 and TRBJ1-1; no clear D. The CDR3 protein is CASSDGALNTEAFF. The CDR3 DNA reads as TGTGCCAGCAGTGATGGAGCACTGAACACTGAAGCTTTCTTT.